The following is a TCR beta chain sequence with its context. Its antigen is as yet unknown. This record belongs to a study of cytomegalovirus exposure and HLA in healthy donors. Study observations and caveats: It was reported that TCR beta sequences correctly inferred the HLA-A and HLA-B alleles for most subjects. It is likely that the observed cluster of highly shared sequence variants was a sequencing artifact. In a later analysis, V- and J-gene trimming of beta chains associated with a DCLRE1C missense variant, replicated independently.

These donors, healthy bone marrow donors, were studied. V dropped 10 bases and J dropped 1; count of bases not matched to a gene: 5. The CDR3 totals 13 residues. CDR1 and CDR2 from the germline V gene are SNHLY and FYNNEI. 60 Vbeta and 13 Jbeta primers were used in PCR. Sequenced by immunoSEQ multiplex PCR; TCRdb stores in-frame clones only, minus some. Among around 130,000 clones listed, around 82% were seen once. The chain has TRBV2 and TRBJ1-1, with TRBD1 matching over 8 bases. This receptor was identified in a man in his fifties or sixties in good health and CMV-seronegative. Sequencing input: PBMCs. Here the CDR3 reads CATSGGPNTEAFF. Written as DNA, the CDR3 is TGTGCCACATCAGGGGGCCCGAACACTGAAGCTTTCTTT.